The TCR beta chain described here comes from a study of CD8+ T cells in alopecia areata (dated by TCRdb to the late 2010s). Concerning the study at large: Treated patients were enrolled in an open-label pilot trial of oral tofacitinib at 5 to 10 mg twice daily for moderate-to-severe alopecia areata. TCRbeta CDR3 regions were amplified by immunoSEQ multiplex PCR using 35 Vbeta forward and 13 Jbeta reverse primers. In treated patients, disease severity was measured using the SALT score, which gives the percentage of scalp surface area affected. Human TCRbeta sequencing covered scalp tissue and sorted CD4+ and CD8+ peripheral blood T cells from patchy and totalis/universalis alopecia areata patients and healthy controls. RNA was obtained with the PAXgene miRNA kit for fixed scalp, the miRNeasy kit for PBMCs, and the RNeasy kit for mouse skin. Patients received tofacitinib for 6 to 18 months and were then followed off drug for 6 months to check for delayed response and recurrence. High-throughput TCRbeta sequencing was used to examine T cell clonal expansion in alopecia areata in both the C3H/HeJ mouse model and human patients. Biopsies were taken from tofacitinib-treated patients at baseline and again at 4 and 24 weeks into treatment, and several of those patients also had a later scalp biopsy. Scalp clonality was compared across normal scalp (n=4), patchy alopecia areata scalp (n=8), and alopecia totalis/universalis scalp (n=8). On the study overall, not on this receptor specifically: The treated cohort was small, with a single nonresponder, so links between baseline CD8+ expansion and response need larger studies. Scalp TCR repertoire analysis is complicated because resident alphabeta T cells in normal human skin are also sequenced, whereas mouse skin is dominated by gammadelta T cells. Lesional scalp, especially in alopecia totalis/universalis, showed higher clonality and more expanded CD8+ clones than normal scalp, suggesting antigenic drive. Tofacitinib significantly lowered scalp clonality and the number of expanded CD8+ clones among the top 100 scalp clones. Shared TCR sequences between patients were less evident than in mice, which may be partly attributable to HLA diversity in the patient population. During tofacitinib treatment, many expanded lesional clones stuck around in both scalp and blood, and this persistence may partly explain why relapse happens after treatment is stopped.

This clone was observed a few times. Its antigen remains undetermined. One base away there is no much larger clone; base qualities are not given. V is pared back by 2 bases and J by 4 bases, with 12 bases lying between the germline termini. CDR1 and CDR2 were assigned from the germline V gene as SGHVS and FNYEAQ. The CDR3 runs 15 residues from the cysteine to the phenylalanine. Of all the DNA, just the CDR3 is kept, 45 bases in frame from base 1. The library relied on the immunoSEQ multiplex PCR assay. For TCR sequencing, RNA was extracted from every sample and reverse transcribed into cDNA to serve as template. First-strand cDNA was synthesized with SuperScript III using a 2:1 mix of oligo-dT and random hexamers. A synthetic immune receptor repertoire was used to assess amplification bias, and residual bias was removed computationally. The source study handled its data this way. Raw reads were preprocessed to remove errors, and CDR3 was defined according to IMGT conventions as the region from the conserved cysteine to phenylalanine. Clonality was computed as 1 minus the Shannon entropy, with the entropy normalized by log2 of the number of productive unique TCRs. Whether each scalp clone was CD4 or CD8 was inferred by checking scalp TCRbeta sequences against the CD4 and CD8 repertoires from sorted blood. As stored in TCRdb, this immuneACCESS dataset retains in-frame rearrangements with V and J assigned. A fraction of the clones does not appear; measured against another copy, unresolved V genes explain less than half of the discrepancy, and the remainder lacks a known reason. V and J calls plus clone size are reproduced from that table; the DNA served to infer D and trimming. The sample table records more than 200,000 clones; approximately 47% of these occur just once. Over 2.5% of the sample comes from the top ten.

Reading the label with the study, this specimen's treatment or condition is: oral pan-JAK inhibitor, 5-10 mg twice daily. Lesional scalp punch biopsies and peripheral blood were collected from alopecia areata patients. After PBMCs were isolated by density centrifugation and stained for CD3, CD4 and CD8, a FACSAria was used to sort CD4+ and CD8+ T cells. The V and J genes are TRBV7-6 and TRBJ2-1; TRBD2 is a possible D gene, resting on 6 matching bases. Here the sequenced sample was CD4+ T cells sorted from blood, taken around week 36, from a patient treated with tofacitinib. The sequence came from a human donor with alopecia areata. The CDR3 protein sequence reads: CASSLLAGSYNEQFF. In nucleotides, the sequence is TGTGCCAGCAGCTTACTGGCGGGATCTTACAATGAGCAGTTCTTC. Joined to the reference TRBV7-6 and TRBJ2-1 proteins, this CDR3 gives the full variable domain: GAGVSQSPRYKVTKRGQDVALRCDPISGHVSLYWYRQALGQGPEFLTYFNYEAQQDKSGLPNDRFSAERPEGSISTLTIQRTEQRDSAMYRCASSLLAGSYNEQFFGPGTRLTVL.